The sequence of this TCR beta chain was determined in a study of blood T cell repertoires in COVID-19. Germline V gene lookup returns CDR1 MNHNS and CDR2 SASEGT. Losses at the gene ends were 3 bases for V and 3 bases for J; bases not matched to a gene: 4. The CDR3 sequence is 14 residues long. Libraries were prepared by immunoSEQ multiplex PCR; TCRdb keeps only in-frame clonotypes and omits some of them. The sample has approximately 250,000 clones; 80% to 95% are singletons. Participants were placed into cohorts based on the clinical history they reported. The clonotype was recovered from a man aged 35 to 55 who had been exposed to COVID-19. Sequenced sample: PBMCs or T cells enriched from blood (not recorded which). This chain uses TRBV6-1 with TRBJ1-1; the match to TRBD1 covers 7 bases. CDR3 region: CASSETGMDTEAFF. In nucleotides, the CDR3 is TGTGCCAGCAGTGAGACAGGGATGGACACTGAAGCTTTCTTT.